Each of the 2 T cell receptor beta chains below was sequenced from the same sample in a study of blood T cell repertoires in COVID-19. Assay: immunoSEQ multiplex PCR; the TCRdb copy retains only in-frame clones and omits some. The sample has some 80,000 clones, around nine tenths seen once. Material for sequencing was peripheral blood. The receptors come from a man at least 80 years old with active or convalescent COVID-19.

The V call is TRBV4-1, the J call TRBJ2-3; D might be TRBD2 (6 bases). The CDR3 spans 16 residues. Trimming removed 1 base from V and 1 base from J, with 12 bases in between. The germline gives CDR1 MGHRA, CDR2 YSYEKL. Written as DNA, the CDR3 is TGCGCCAGCAGCCAAGGAGACTCTAGCGGCACAGATACGCAGTATTTT. This encodes CASSQGDSSGTDTQYF.

The V call is TRBV5-1, the J call TRBJ2-3; no clear D gene. Trimming removed 1 base at V and 2 bases at J, with 8 bases between. The CDR3 is 14 residues long. In germline, CDR1 is SGHRS, CDR2 YFSETQ. This CDR3 reads CASSLFEATDTQYF. CDR3 coding DNA: TGCGCCAGCAGCTTGTTCGAGGCCACAGATACGCAGTATTTT.